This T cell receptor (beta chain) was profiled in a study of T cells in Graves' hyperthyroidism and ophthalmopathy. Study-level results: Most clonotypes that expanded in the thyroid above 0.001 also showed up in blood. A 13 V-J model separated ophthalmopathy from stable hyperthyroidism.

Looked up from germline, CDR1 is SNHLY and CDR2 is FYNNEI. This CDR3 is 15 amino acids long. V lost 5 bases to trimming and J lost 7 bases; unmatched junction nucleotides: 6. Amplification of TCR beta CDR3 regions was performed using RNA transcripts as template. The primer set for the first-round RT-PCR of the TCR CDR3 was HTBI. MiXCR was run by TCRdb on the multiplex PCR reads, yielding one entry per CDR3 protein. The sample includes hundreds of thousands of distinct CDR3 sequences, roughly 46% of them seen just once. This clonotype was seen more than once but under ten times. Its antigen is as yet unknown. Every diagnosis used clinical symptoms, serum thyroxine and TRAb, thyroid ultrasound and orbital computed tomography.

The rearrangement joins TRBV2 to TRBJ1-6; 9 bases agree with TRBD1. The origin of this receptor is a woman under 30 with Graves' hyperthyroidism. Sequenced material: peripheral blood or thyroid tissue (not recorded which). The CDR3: CASSNSGTGNSPLHF. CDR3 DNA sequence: TGTGCCAGCAGTAATAGTGGGACAGGGAATTCACCCCTCCACTTT. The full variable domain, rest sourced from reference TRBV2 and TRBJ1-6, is EPEVTQTPSHQVTQMGQEVILRCVPISNHLYFYWYRQILGQKVEFLVSFYNNEISEKSEIFDDQFSVERPDGSNFTLKIRSTKLEDSAMYFCASSNSGTGNSPLHFGNGTRLTVT.